These 8 T cell receptor beta chains were all obtained from the same sample, sequenced in a study of blood T cell repertoires in COVID-19. Profiling relied on immunoSEQ multiplex PCR, and the TCRdb table lists in-frame clones only, not all of them. There are fewer than 400,000 clones in the sample; around 85% occur only once, and 2.2% lies in the top ten. Sequenced material: PBMCs or T cells enriched from blood (not recorded which). The receptor set was obtained from a young man who had recovered from COVID-19.

The CDR3 sequence is CASSSRNDYGYTF. CDR3 DNA: TGTGCCAGCAGTTCCAGGAACGACTATGGCTACACCTTC. V and J are TRBV27 and TRBJ1-2; D gene ambiguous. CDR1 is MNHEY, CDR2 SMNVEV, per germline (reference sequence). This CDR3 has 13 amino acids. V lost 4 bases, J lost 3 bases, and 9 bases lay in between.

The chain carries TRBV12-5 and TRBJ1-1; a weak D match, TRBD1 (5 bases). Germline V gene data show CDR1 as LGHNT and CDR2 as FRNRAP. Trimming left V 2 bases short and J 5 bases short, with 21 bases between. This CDR3 spans 17 amino acids. CDR3 DNA: TGTGCTAGTGGTTTGATGGGTGGCGGCAGGGTGGGAACTGAAGCTTTCTTT. Its translation is CASGLMGGGRVGTEAFF.

This clone came up once. The rearrangement links TRBV9 to TRBJ2-2; perhaps TRBD2 as D (5 bases). Trimming stripped 0 bases from V and 4 bases from J, with 10 bases between. Germline V gene sequence: CDR1 SGDLS, CDR2 YYNGEE. This CDR3 is built from 15 residues. CDR3 sequence reads: CASSVEFGITGELFF. CDR3 sequence (DNA): TGTGCCAGCAGCGTAGAGTTCGGGATCACCGGGGAGCTGTTTTTT.

The rearrangement joins TRBV7-8 to TRBJ2-2; tentative D call: TRBD1 (5 bases). CDR3 length: 15 residues. V lost 5 bases and J 0 bases, leaving 10 bases between the germline ends. In germline, CDR1 is SGHVS, CDR2 FQNEAQ. CDR3 sequence (DNA): TGTGCCAGCAGCAGGACAAATTCGAACACCGGGGAGCTGTTTTTT. Its protein product is CASSRTNSNTGELFF.

In its sample, this clone was seen a few times. The chain uses TRBV30 and TRBJ1-1; 9 bases fit TRBD1. The CDR3 runs to 18 residues. Unmatched junction bases numbered 13, after V lost 0 bases and J lost 2 bases. The germline gives CDR1 GTSNPN, CDR2 SVGIG (reference sequence). DNA of the CDR3: TGTGCCTGGAGTGTACGGGGGAGAGGACAGGGGTTAAACACTGAAGCTTTCTTT. This codes for CAWSVRGRGQGLNTEAFF. Full variable domain (rest looked up from reference TRBV30 and TRBJ1-1): SQTIHQWPATLVQPVGSPLSLECTVEGTSNPNLYWYRQAAGRGLQLLFYSVGIGQISSEVPQNLSASRPQDRQFILSSKKLLLSDSGFYLCAWSVRGRGQGLNTEAFFGQGTRLTVV.

The rearrangement uses TRBV12-3 or TRBV12-4 and TRBJ1-2; D not certain. The CDR3 is 13 amino acids. V lost 6 bases to trimming and J lost 2 bases, with 10 bases between them. The DNA of the CDR3 is TGTGCCAGCAGCCCTAATGAAAACTATGGCTACACCTTC. Its translation: CASSPNENYGYTF.

The chain uses TRBV9 and TRBJ2-2, with D possibly TRBD2 on 6 matching bases. The length of the CDR3 is 15 residues. The V end lost 0 bases, the J end lost 6 bases, and 12 bases lay between the germline ends. CDR1 is SGDLS and CDR2 is YYNGEE in the germline V gene. The CDR3, as DNA: TGTGCCAGCAGCGTAGGCGGGACCACCGCCGGGGAGCTGTTTTTT. The encoded protein is CASSVGGTTAGELFF.

This clone has only one observation. CDR3 residues: CASSEPGSYGYTF. The CDR3 DNA follows: TGTGCCAGCAGTGAACCGGGGTCCTATGGCTACACCTTC. The chain couples TRBV25-1 to TRBJ1-2; D unresolved. The V end lost 2 bases, the J end lost 4 bases, and 8 bases lay between the germline ends. This CDR3 comprises 13 residues. Looked up from germline, CDR1 is MGHDK and CDR2 is SYGVNS.